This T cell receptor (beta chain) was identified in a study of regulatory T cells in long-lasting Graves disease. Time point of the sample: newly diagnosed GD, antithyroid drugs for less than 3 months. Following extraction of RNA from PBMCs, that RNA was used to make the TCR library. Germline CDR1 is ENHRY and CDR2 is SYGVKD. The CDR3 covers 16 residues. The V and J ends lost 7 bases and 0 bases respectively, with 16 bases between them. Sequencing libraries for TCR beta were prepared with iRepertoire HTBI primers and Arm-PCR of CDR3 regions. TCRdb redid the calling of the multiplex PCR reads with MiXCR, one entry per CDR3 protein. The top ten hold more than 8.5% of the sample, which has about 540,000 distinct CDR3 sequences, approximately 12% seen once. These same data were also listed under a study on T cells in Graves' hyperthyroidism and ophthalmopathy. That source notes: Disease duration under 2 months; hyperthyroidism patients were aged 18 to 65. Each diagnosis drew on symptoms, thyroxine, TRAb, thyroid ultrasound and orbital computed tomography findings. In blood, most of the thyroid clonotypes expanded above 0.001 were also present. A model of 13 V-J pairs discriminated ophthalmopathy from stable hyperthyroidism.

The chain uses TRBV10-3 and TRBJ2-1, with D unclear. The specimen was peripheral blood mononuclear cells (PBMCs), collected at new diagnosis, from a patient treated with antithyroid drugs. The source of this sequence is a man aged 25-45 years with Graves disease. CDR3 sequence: CAIMPAALSSYNEQFF. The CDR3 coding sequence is TGTGCCATCATGCCCGCAGCTTTAAGCTCCTACAATGAGCAGTTCTTC.